This T cell receptor (beta chain) emerged from a study of identical twins. Study-level results: In monozygotic twins, models underestimated the sharing of out-of-frame TCR alpha.

Each CDR3 protein is one row after TCRdb ran MiXCR on the 5' RACE reads. This sample has 200,000 to 250,000 distinct CDR3 sequences, with over 5.5% found just once. The sample holds many counts of this clonotype. As yet, its antigen is unknown. The CDR3 covers 14 residues. Germline-derived CDR1 and CDR2 are SGDLS and YYNGEE. Deletions cut 6 bases from V and 5 bases from J, with 17 bases between. These data also formed part of another study, on T cells expressing NK-cell markers. As that report states: Sorted CD3+CD56+NKG2C+, CD3+CD56+NKG2C- and CD3+CD56-NKG2C+ T-cell subsets were beta-chain profiled. Among eight sequenced donors, seven carried HCMV seropositivity while one was seronegative. HCMV specificity of expanded NKG2C+ T cell clones remained unclear.

This TCR derives from a woman aged 18-29 years in good health. The V and J genes are TRBV9 and TRBJ1-1; D is uncertain. What was sequenced was CD8+ T cells sorted from blood. CDR3 amino acids: CASNRGEEGTEAFF. For the CDR3, the DNA is TGTGCCAGCAATCGTGGGGAGGAGGGAACTGAAGCTTTCTTT.